Described below is a single TCR beta chain sequence and its context. Germline assignment: CDR1 SGHRS and CDR2 YFSETQ. The CDR3 has 12 residues. This sample was included in a study of T cells expressing NK-cell markers. As for the study in general: Beta-chain profiling covered CD3+CD56+NKG2C+, CD3+CD56+NKG2C- and CD3+CD56-NKG2C+ sorted subsets.

TCRdb re-called the 5' RACE reads and catalogs CDR3 proteins one per entry, DNA excluded. This sample's table has fewer than 200,000 distinct CDR3 sequences. The sequencing input was blood T cells: a sorted CD56 or NKG2C T cell subset, CD4+ or CD8+ T cells, or bulk PBMC T cells (not recorded which). This chain joins TRBV5-1 and TRBJ2-1. The sequence was obtained from a woman aged 18 to 75 in good health. CDR3 region: CASSLEFNEQFF.